This passage covers 21 T cell receptor beta chains from one sample sequenced in a study of cytomegalovirus exposure and HLA in healthy donors. PCR involved 60 Vbeta and 13 Jbeta primers. The repertoire was sequenced with immunoSEQ multiplex PCR; TCRdb's copy has only in-frame clones and lacks some. The data hold fewer than 140,000 clones, with about 70% observed a single time. Sequencing was carried out using PBMCs. The receptors were sampled from a boy between 10 and 17 years old in good health and CMV-seronegative.

V usage is TRBV4-1 and J usage is TRBJ2-7; 11 bases match TRBD1. From germline, CDR1 is MGHRA and CDR2 YSYEKL. V was pared by 2 bases and J by 6 bases, with 6 bases of the junction left unmatched. CDR3 size: 15 residues. CDR3 protein: CASSQPKDRGREQYF. The DNA for the CDR3 is TGCGCCAGCAGCCAACCTAAGGACAGGGGGCGCGAGCAGTACTTC.

This clone was counted a few times. The V and J genes are TRBV7-2 and TRBJ2-3, with TRBD2 matching over 8 bases. The CDR3 has 16 residues. With V trimmed by 4 bases and J by 4 bases, 10 bases remained unmatched. Germline-derived CDR1 and CDR2 are SGHTA and FQGNSA. The CDR3 here is CASSSQRGGQADTQYF. The CDR3 nucleotides read TGTGCCAGCAGCTCCCAGCGCGGGGGGCAGGCAGATACGCAGTATTTT.

The gene calls are TRBV5-1 and TRBJ2-2; 8 nucleotides align to TRBD2. Germline V gene data show CDR1 as SGHRS and CDR2 as YFSETQ. The length of the CDR3 is 17 residues. V was clipped by 6 bases and J by 8 bases; unmatched bases: 18. The CDR3: CASTPTNLAGSFGELFF. As DNA, the CDR3 is TGCGCCAGCACCCCAACCAACCTAGCGGGTAGCTTTGGGGAGCTGTTTTTT.

Only a few counts were recorded for this clone. This sequence joins TRBV9 and TRBJ1-5; 9 bases match TRBD1. The CDR3 sequence is 15 residues long. The germline V gene encodes CDR1 SGDLS and CDR2 YYNGEE. V dropped 1 base and J dropped 3; count of bases not matched to a gene: 2. In nucleotides, the CDR3 is TGTGCCAGCAGCGTAACAGGGGGCCTCAATCAGCCCCAGCATTTT. Translating it yields CASSVTGGLNQPQHF. The variable domain in full, completed from reference TRBV9 and TRBJ1-5, reads DSGVTQTPKHLITATGQRVTLRCSPRSGDLSVYWYQQSLDQGLQFLIQYYNGEERAKGNILERFSAQQFPDLHSELNLSSLELGDSALYFCASSVTGGLNQPQHFGDGTRLSIL.

Only one count was recorded for this clone. The V call is TRBV7-3, the J call TRBJ2-1; 8 positions agree with TRBD2. Germline V gene lookup returns CDR1 SGHTA and CDR2 FQGTGA. With V trimmed by 5 bases and J by 0 bases, 6 bases remained unmatched. This CDR3 has 16 amino acids. The CDR3 sequence: CASSVTSGSSYNEQFF. The CDR3 coding sequence is TGTGCCAGCAGCGTCACTAGCGGTAGCTCCTACAATGAGCAGTTCTTC.

The gene calls are TRBV30 and TRBJ2-3, with no clear D. The CDR3 contains 12 residues. Germline CDR1 and CDR2: GTSNPN and SVGIG (reference sequence). Trimming took 0 bases from V and 5 from J, leaving 6 bases between them. DNA for the CDR3: TGTGCCTGGAGTGTATCGGTAGATACGCAGTATTTT. Translation gives CAWSVSVDTQYF.

The sample holds a few counts of this clone. The chain carries TRBV28 and TRBJ1-2; D possibly corresponds to TRBD1 (6 bases). Germline V gene lookup returns CDR1 MDHEN and CDR2 SYDVKM. The CDR3 has 13 residues. Trimming left V 5 bases short and J 2 bases short, with 9 bases between. CDR3 bases: TGTGCCAGCAGTCGGACAGCAAACTATGGCTACACCTTC. It specifies CASSRTANYGYTF.

The chain links TRBV7-9 to TRBJ2-3; D unresolved. Germline CDR1 and CDR2: SEHNR and FQNEAQ (reference sequence). CDR3 length: 13 amino acids. Between the trimmed V and J ends, which lost 5 bases and 0 bases, there was a span of 6 bases. Here the CDR3 DNA reads TGTGCCAGCAGCCCCACTAGCACAGATACGCAGTATTTT. Translated: CASSPTSTDTQYF.

The V gene is TRBV7-9, the J gene TRBJ2-6; a weak D match, TRBD2 (6 bases). Germline loops: CDR1 SEHNR, CDR2 FQNEAQ (reference sequence). V was pared by 7 bases and J by 1 base, with 11 bases between. This CDR3 is built from 15 residues. As DNA, the CDR3 is TGTGCCAGCATGGGAGGAGCTTCTGGGGCCAACGTCCTGACTTTC. Protein: CASMGGASGANVLTF. Full variable domain (missing parts from reference TRBV7-9 and TRBJ2-6): DTGVSQNPRHKITKRGQNVTFRCDPISEHNRLYWYRQTLGQGPEFLTYFQNEAQLEKSRLLSDRFSAERPKGSFSTLEIQRTEQGDSAMYLCASMGGASGANVLTFGAGSRLTVL.

A note on this clone: This sample also contains other DNA sequences that code for the same CDR3. The J gene is TRBJ1-2, the V gene TRBV28; a possible D gene is TRBD1 (6 bases). CDR3 length equals 13 residues. Trimming stripped 6 bases from V and 2 bases from J, with 10 bases between. The germline V gene encodes CDR1 MDHEN and CDR2 SYDVKM. For the CDR3, the DNA is TGTGCCAGCAGCCCACAGGGAAACTATGGCTACACCTTC. Protein product: CASSPQGNYGYTF.

Note on this clone: Other DNA variants within this sample encode the same CDR3. V is TRBV7-3 and J is TRBJ1-6; D remains ambiguous. The CDR3 is 13 amino acids. With 2 bases removed from V and 9 bases from J, the gap between germline ends came to 8 bases. From germline, CDR1 is SGHTA and CDR2 FQGTGA. The chain's CDR3 is CASSLSSGSPLHF. CDR3 in DNA: TGTGCCAGCAGCTTATCCTCGGGTTCACCCCTCCACTTT.

This rearrangement joins TRBV5-4 to TRBJ1-4, with 8 bases that match TRBD1. Losses at the gene ends were 3 bases for V and 5 bases for J; bases not matched to a gene: 6. Germline CDR1 reads SGHNT; CDR2 reads YYREEE (reference sequence). There are 15 residues in the CDR3. The CDR3 spells CASSSHGTGNEKLFF. The CDR3 bases are TGTGCCAGCAGCTCCCACGGGACAGGAAATGAAAAACTGTTTTTT.

Concerning this clone itself: At one end the junction does not follow the germline gene, possibly because of a read error. The identical CDR3 is also encoded by other nucleotide sequences in the sample. V gene TRBV7-9 combines with J gene TRBJ1-1, with TRBD1 as a possible D gene (6 bases). The CDR3 contains 15 residues. Germline V gives CDR1 SEHNR, CDR2 FQNEAQ (reference sequence). The CDR3 sequence: CASSLSPRGNTEAFF. The CDR3 nucleotides read TGTGCCAGCAGCTTATCCCCCAGGGGCAACACTGAGGCTTTCTTT.

The chain couples TRBV2 to TRBJ1-4; D uncertain. The CDR3 consists of 12 residues. The germline gives CDR1 SNHLY, CDR2 FYNNEI. Between the trimmed V and J ends, which lost 8 bases and 5 bases, there was a span of 9 bases. The CDR3 region is CASGQTNEKLFF. The DNA of the CDR3 is TGTGCCAGCGGGCAGACGAATGAAAAACTGTTTTTT.

V is TRBV6-1 and J is TRBJ1-5; D is perhaps TRBD1 (5 bases). V lost 5 bases and J lost 3, with 11 bases in between. There are 14 residues in the CDR3. Germline V CDR1 and CDR2: MNHNS, SASEGT. CDR3 coding DNA: TGTGCCAGCAGTAAGGACATTTACAATCAGCCCCAGCATTTT. It codes for CASSKDIYNQPQHF.

The chain is built from TRBV11-2 and TRBJ2-3; 13 nucleotides match TRBD2. Germline-derived CDR1 and CDR2 are SGHAT and FQNNGV. V was clipped by 5 bases and J by 6 bases; unmatched bases: 5. The CDR3 extends over 15 amino acids. The CDR3 spells CASSPWTSGSDTQYF. CDR3 coding DNA: TGTGCCAGCAGCCCCTGGACTAGCGGGAGCGATACGCAGTATTTT.

The chain carries TRBV4-3 and TRBJ2-3, with 7 bases aligning to TRBD1. The CDR3 extends over 15 amino acids. The germline gives CDR1 LGHNA, CDR2 YSLEER. J was trimmed by 7 bases and V by 0 bases; bases with no gene match: 7. The CDR3 DNA is TGCGCCAGCAGCCAAGACGGACAGGAAAGCTATACGCAGTATTTT. Amino acid sequence: CASSQDGQESYTQYF.

The chain is built from TRBV30 and TRBJ1-2; TRBD1 agrees at 7 bases. The CDR3 has 14 amino acids. V dropped 0 bases and J dropped 4; count of bases not matched to a gene: 5. Germline V lookup: CDR1 GTSNPN, CDR2 SVGIG (reference sequence). In DNA, the CDR3 is TGTGCCTGGAGTGTATCTGACAGGGCCTATGGCTACACCTTC. Residues: CAWSVSDRAYGYTF.

The chain employs TRBV7-9 and TRBJ2-5, with a tentative D call TRBD2 (6 bases). The CDR3 extends over 15 amino acids. V lost 5 bases and J lost 2, with 15 bases in between. The germline V gene encodes CDR1 SEHNR and CDR2 FQNEAQ (reference sequence). The CDR3 loop reads CASSQGGGRQETQYF. CDR3 nucleotide sequence: TGTGCCAGCAGCCAGGGAGGTGGTAGACAAGAGACCCAGTACTTC.

This clone was recorded once. The chain uses TRBV7-9 and TRBJ2-1; 11 bases are shared with TRBD2. Germline CDR1 is SEHNR and CDR2 is FQNEAQ (reference sequence). The CDR3 consists of 15 residues. J was trimmed by 6 bases and V by 5 bases; bases with no gene match: 6. The DNA for the CDR3 is TGTGCCAGCAGCAGAGTAGCGGGAGGGTTCAATGAGCAGTTCTTC. It translates to CASSRVAGGFNEQFF. Combining the CDR3 with reference TRBV7-9 and TRBJ2-1 gives the whole variable domain DTGVSQNPRHKITKRGQNVTFRCDPISEHNRLYWYRQTLGQGPEFLTYFQNEAQLEKSRLLSDRFSAERPKGSFSTLEIQRTEQGDSAMYLCASSRVAGGFNEQFFGPGTRLTVL.

The chain carries TRBV5-1 and TRBJ1-1, with 11 bases identical to TRBD1. Germline V CDR1 and CDR2: SGHRS, YFSETQ. This CDR3 contains 15 residues. J was trimmed by 4 bases and V by 2 bases; bases with no gene match: 4. Here the CDR3 reads CASSFSGTGGTEAFF. DNA of the CDR3: TGCGCCAGCAGCTTTTCCGGGACAGGGGGCACTGAAGCTTTCTTT.